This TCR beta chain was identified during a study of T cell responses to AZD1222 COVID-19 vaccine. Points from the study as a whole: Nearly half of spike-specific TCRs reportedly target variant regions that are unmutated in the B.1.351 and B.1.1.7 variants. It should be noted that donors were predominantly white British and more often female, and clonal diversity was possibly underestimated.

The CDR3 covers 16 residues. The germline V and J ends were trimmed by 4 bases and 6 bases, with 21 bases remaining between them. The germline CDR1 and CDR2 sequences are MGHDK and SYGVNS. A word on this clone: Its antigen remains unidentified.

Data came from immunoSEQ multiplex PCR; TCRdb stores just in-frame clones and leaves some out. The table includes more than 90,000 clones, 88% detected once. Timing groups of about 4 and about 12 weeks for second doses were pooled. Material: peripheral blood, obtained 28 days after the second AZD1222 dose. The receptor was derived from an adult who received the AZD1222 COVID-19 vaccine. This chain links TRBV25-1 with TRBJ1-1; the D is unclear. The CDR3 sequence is CASSGPLLTDDSEAFF. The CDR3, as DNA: TGTGCCAGCAGTGGTCCCCTACTTACAGATGACTCTGAAGCTTTCTTT.